Listed here is a single TCR beta chain. Participant-reported clinical history was the basis for cohort assignment. Clones were read by immunoSEQ multiplex PCR, and TCRdb kept only the in-frame ones, dropping some. The sample consists of 150,000 to 200,000 clones, 82% of them appearing once. This sample was taken from a study of blood T cell repertoires in COVID-19. Germline CDR1 is MNHEY and CDR2 is SVGAGI. The CDR3 has 15 residues. V was pared by 7 bases and J by 7 bases, with 20 bases between. This chain joins TRBV6-5 and TRBJ1-5, with D perhaps TRBD1 (5 bases). The sequenced sample was PBMCs or T cells enriched from blood (not recorded which). The TCR originated in a man in his forties or fifties who had recovered from COVID-19. CDR3 residues: CASTTGEPTRQPQHF. DNA of the CDR3: TGTGCCAGCACCACGGGGGAGCCCACGCGGCAGCCCCAGCATTTT.